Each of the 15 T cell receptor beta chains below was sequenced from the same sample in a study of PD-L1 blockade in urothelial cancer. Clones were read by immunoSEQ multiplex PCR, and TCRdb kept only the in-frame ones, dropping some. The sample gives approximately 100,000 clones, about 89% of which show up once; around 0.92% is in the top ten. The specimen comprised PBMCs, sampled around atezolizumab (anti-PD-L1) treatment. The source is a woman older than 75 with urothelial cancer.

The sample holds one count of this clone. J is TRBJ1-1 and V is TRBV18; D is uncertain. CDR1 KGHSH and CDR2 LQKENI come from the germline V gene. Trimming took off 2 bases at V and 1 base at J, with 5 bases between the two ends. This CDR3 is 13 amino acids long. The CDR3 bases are TGTGCCAGCTCACCATTGAGGAACACTGAAGCTTTCTTT. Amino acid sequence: CASSPLRNTEAFF.

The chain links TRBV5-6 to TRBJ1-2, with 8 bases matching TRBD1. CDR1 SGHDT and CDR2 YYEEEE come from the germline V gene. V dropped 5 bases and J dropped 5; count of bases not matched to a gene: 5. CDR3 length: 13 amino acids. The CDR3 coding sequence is TGTGCCAGCAGTTTCGGGACAGGATATGGCTACACCTTC. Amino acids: CASSFGTGYGYTF. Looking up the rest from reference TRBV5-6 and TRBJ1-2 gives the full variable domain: DAGVTQSPTHLIKTRGQQVTLRCSPKSGHDTVSWYQQALGQGPQFIFQYYEEEERQRGNFPDRFSGHQFPNYSSELNVNALLLGDSALYLCASSFGTGYGYTFGSGTRLTVV.

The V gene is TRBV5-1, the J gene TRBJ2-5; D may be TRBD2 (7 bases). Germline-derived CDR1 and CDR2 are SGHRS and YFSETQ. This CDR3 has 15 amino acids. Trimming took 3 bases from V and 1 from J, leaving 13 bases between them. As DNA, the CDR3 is TGCGCCAGCAGCTGGGGGGGAGGGGGCCAAGAGACCCAGTACTTC. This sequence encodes CASSWGGGGQETQYF.

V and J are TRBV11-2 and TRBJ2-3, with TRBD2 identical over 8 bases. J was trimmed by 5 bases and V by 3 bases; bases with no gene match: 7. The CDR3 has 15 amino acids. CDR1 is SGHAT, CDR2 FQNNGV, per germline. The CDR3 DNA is TGTGCCAGCAGCTTCGAGCGGGAGTTAAGAGATACGCAGTATTTT. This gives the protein CASSFERELRDTQYF.

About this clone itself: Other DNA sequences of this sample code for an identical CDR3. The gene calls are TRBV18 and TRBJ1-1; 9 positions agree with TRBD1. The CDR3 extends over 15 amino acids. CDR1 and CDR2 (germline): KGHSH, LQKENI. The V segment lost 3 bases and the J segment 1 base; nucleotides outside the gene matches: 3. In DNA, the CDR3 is TGTGCCAGCTCACCGGGACAGGGATCGAACACTGAAGCTTTCTTT. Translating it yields CASSPGQGSNTEAFF. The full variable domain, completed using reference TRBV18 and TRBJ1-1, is NAGVMQNPRHLVRRRGQEARLRCSPMKGHSHVYWYRQLPEEGLKFMVYLQKENIIDESGMPKERFSAEFPKEGPSILRIQQVVRGDSAAYFCASSPGQGSNTEAFFGQGTRLTVV.

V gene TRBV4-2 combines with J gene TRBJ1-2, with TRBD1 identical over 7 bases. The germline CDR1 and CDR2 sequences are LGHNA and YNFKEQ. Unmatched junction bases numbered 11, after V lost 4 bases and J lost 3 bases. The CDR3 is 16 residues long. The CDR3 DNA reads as TGTGCCAGCAGCCGGACAGTAAGGGGGCCGGACTATGGCTACACCTTC. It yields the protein CASSRTVRGPDYGYTF.

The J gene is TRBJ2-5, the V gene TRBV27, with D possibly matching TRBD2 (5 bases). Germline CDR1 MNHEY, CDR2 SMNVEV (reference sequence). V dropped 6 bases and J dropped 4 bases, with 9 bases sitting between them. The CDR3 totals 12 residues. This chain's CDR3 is CASRAAGETQYF. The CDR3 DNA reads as TGTGCCAGCAGGGCCGCGGGAGAGACCCAGTACTTC.

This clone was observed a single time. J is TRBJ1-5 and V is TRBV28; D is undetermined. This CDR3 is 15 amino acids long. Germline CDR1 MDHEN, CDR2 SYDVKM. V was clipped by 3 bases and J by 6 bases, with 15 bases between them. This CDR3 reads CASSFAVSGIQPQHF. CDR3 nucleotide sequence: TGTGCCAGCAGTTTCGCGGTGTCGGGGATTCAGCCCCAGCATTTT.

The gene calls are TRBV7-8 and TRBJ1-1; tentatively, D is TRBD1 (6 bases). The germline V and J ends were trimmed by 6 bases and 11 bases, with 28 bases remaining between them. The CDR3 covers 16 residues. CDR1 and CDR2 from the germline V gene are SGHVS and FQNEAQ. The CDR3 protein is CASSSTTHREKLVAFF. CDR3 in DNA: TGTGCCAGCAGTTCGACAACGCACAGGGAGAAACTTGTTGCTTTCTTT.

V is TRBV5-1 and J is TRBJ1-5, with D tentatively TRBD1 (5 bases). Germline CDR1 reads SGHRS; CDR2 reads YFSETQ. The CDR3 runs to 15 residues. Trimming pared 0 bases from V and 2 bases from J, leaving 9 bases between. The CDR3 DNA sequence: TGCGCCAGCAGCTTGGGGCAGGGTGGCAATCAGCCCCAGCATTTT. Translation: CASSLGQGGNQPQHF.

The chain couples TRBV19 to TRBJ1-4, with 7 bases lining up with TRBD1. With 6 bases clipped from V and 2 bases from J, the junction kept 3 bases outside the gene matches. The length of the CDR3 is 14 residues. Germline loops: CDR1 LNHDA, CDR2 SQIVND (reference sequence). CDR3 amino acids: CASRMTGTNEKLFF. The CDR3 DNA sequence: TGTGCCAGTAGGATGACAGGGACTAATGAAAAACTGTTTTTT.

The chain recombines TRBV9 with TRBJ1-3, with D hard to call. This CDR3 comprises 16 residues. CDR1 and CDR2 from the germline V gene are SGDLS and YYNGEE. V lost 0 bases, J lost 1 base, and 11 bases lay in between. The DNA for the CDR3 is TGTGCCAGCAGCGTAGGGGCTTCCTGGTCTGGAAACACCATATATTTT. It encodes CASSVGASWSGNTIYF.

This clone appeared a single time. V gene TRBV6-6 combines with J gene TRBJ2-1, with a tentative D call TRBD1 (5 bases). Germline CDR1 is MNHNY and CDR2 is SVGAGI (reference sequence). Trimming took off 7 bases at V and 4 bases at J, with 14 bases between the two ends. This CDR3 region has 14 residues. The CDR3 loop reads CASTDAGPYNEQFF. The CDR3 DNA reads TGTGCCAGCACCGACGCAGGGCCTTACAATGAGCAGTTCTTC.

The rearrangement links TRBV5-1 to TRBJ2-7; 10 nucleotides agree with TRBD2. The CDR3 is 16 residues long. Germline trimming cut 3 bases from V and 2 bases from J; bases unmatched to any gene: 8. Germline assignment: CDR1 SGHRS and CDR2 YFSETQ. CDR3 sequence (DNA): TGCGCCAGCAGCTGGGGGGGGAGCGGGAGGGCCTACGAGCAGTACTTC. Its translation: CASSWGGSGRAYEQYF.

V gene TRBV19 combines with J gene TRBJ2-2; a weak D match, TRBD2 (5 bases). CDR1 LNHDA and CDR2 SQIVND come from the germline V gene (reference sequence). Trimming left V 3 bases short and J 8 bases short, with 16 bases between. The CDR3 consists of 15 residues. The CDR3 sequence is CASSIDGLLGGELFF. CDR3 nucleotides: TGTGCCAGTAGTATCGACGGACTGCTGGGAGGGGAGCTGTTTTTT.